Presented here are 5 T cell receptor beta chains from one specimen sequenced in a study of blood T cell repertoires in COVID-19. TCRdb keeps only in-frame clones here, not all; method: immunoSEQ multiplex PCR. The data hold around 100,000 clones, with approximately 80% observed a single time. Input material: peripheral blood. Receptors originate from a woman aged 70-85 years with acute or convalescent COVID-19.

The CDR3 is CASSPLPAGGSYEQYF. For the CDR3, the DNA is TGTGCCAGCTCACCACTTCCGGCAGGGGGGTCCTACGAGCAGTACTTC. This chain links TRBV18 with TRBJ2-7; D perhaps matches TRBD1 (7 bases). Germline CDR1 is KGHSH and CDR2 is LQKENI. Between the trimmed V and J ends, which lost 1 base and 1 base, there was a span of 14 bases. The CDR3 is 16 residues long. The whole variable domain, filled in from reference TRBV18 and TRBJ2-7, reads NAGVMQNPRHLVRRRGQEARLRCSPMKGHSHVYWYRQLPEEGLKFMVYLQKENIIDESGMPKERFSAEFPKEGPSILRIQQVVRGDSAAYFCASSPLPAGGSYEQYFGPGTRLTVT.

This chain joins TRBV5-1 and TRBJ2-2, with D perhaps matching TRBD1 (6 bases). The CDR3 totals 14 residues. V lost 0 bases to trimming and J lost 5 bases, with 8 bases between them. Germline lookup yields CDR1 SGHRS and CDR2 YFSETQ. The CDR3 here is CASSLGTGTGELFF. CDR3 coding DNA: TGCGCCAGCAGCTTGGGTACAGGGACCGGGGAGCTGTTTTTT.

The V call is TRBV7-6, the J call TRBJ1-3, with unresolved D. V lost 1 base to trimming and J lost 1 base, with 11 bases between them. This CDR3 is built from 16 residues. Germline CDR1 reads SGHVS; CDR2 reads FNYEAQ. The CDR3 nucleotides read TGTGCCAGCAGCTTAGGAGGCTCGGCGTCTGGAAACACCATATATTTT. Amino acids: CASSLGGSASGNTIYF.

V is TRBV28 and J is TRBJ1-4; perhaps TRBD1 as D (5 bases). The CDR3 length is 14 residues. V was pared by 4 bases and J by 4 bases, with 10 bases between. CDR1 is MDHEN and CDR2 is SYDVKM in the germline V gene. This CDR3 reads CASSSGGLNEKLFF. The CDR3 coding sequence is TGTGCCAGCAGTTCGGGGGGACTTAATGAAAAACTGTTTTTT.

This clone was detected once. The V gene is TRBV5-1, the J gene TRBJ1-4, with TRBD1 identical over 7 bases. CDR1 SGHRS and CDR2 YFSETQ come from the germline V gene. The CDR3 is made up of 16 amino acids. V lost 0 bases to trimming and J lost 0 bases; unmatched junction nucleotides: 2. CDR3 protein: CASSLGGTATNEKLFF. CDR3 in DNA: TGCGCCAGCAGCTTGGGGGGGACAGCAACTAATGAAAAACTGTTTTTT.